A selection of T cell receptor beta chains follows, all from one sample in a study of blood T cell repertoires in COVID-19. The assay was immunoSEQ multiplex PCR, and TCRdb's table has in-frame clones only and misses some. In the table there are about 160,000 clones, more than 65% of which are singletons. The sample was peripheral blood. Receptor source: a woman of 80 years or more with active or convalescent COVID-19. The CDR3 runs from the conserved cysteine through the conserved F or W. D genes are given only for firm matches. Clone size appears in some rows only: once, few, many, or a class for an expanded clone.

D	V	J	size	CDR3	DNA
-	TRBV18	TRBJ2-2	few	CASSPMGLAGELFF	TGTGCCAGCTCACCGATGGGACTGGCAGGGGAGCTGTTTTTT
-	TRBV11-2	TRBJ1-5	-	CASSVGAYQPQHF	TGTGCCAGCAGCGTGGGCGCGTATCAGCCCCAGCATTTT
-	TRBV7-9	TRBJ2-2	few	CASHGELFF	TGTGCCAGTCACGGGGAGCTGTTTTTT
-	TRBV5-1	TRBJ2-1	-	CASSSTLFEQFF	TGCGCCAGCAGCTCAACTTTGTTTGAGCAGTTCTTC
TRBD1	TRBV23-1	TRBJ2-1	-	CATIPGGACYNEQFF	TGCGCCACCATTCCAGGGGGCGCTTGTTACAATGAGCAGTTCTTC
-	TRBV5-1	TRBJ2-3	-	CASSSLDPTIDTQYF	TGCGCCAGCAGCTCGTTGGATCCGACAATAGATACGCAGTATTTT
-	TRBV28	TRBJ1-3	-	CASLTTRGNTIYF	TGTGCCAGCCTCACAACAAGAGGAAACACCATATATTTT
-	TRBV6-2/TRBV6-3	TRBJ1-1	few	CASSYQGMNTEAFF	TGTGCCAGCAGTTACCAGGGTATGAACACTGAAGCTTTCTTT
-	TRBV5-1	TRBJ2-3	-	CASRTGSTDTQYF	TGCGCCAGCAGGACGGGGAGCACAGATACGCAGTATTTT
TRBD2	TRBV3-1/TRBV3-2	TRBJ2-7	once	CASSQGSVAGDEQYF	TGTGCCAGCAGCCAAGGGAGTGTAGCGGGAGACGAGCAGTACTTC
-	TRBV19	TRBJ1-1	-	CASRRSTQGGAEAFF	TGTGCCAGTAGGCGCTCGACACAGGGCGGCGCTGAAGCTTTCTTT
TRBD1	TRBV19	TRBJ1-1	-	CASSIVVPGQGTNTEAFF	TGTGCCAGTAGTATAGTTGTACCGGGACAGGGAACGAACACTGAAGCTTTCTTT
-	TRBV6-5	TRBJ1-1	-	CASSKTENTEAFF	TGTGCCAGCAGTAAGACAGAGAACACTGAAGCTTTCTTT
-	TRBV7-9	TRBJ2-1	-	CASSSSGTSSYNEQFF	TGTGCCAGCAGCTCCTCTGGGACAAGCTCCTACAATGAGCAGTTCTTC
-	TRBV25-1	TRBJ1-3	-	CASTKGASSGNTIYF	TGTGCCAGCACTAAAGGAGCTTCCTCTGGAAACACCATATATTTT
-	TRBV19	TRBJ1-2	few	CASSILGSGYTF	TGTGCCAGTAGTATCCTAGGGAGCGGCTACACCTTC
TRBD1	TRBV6-1	TRBJ1-5	-	CASSEYGDRDLNQPQHF	TGTGCCAGCAGTGAATATGGAGACAGGGACCTCAATCAGCCCCAGCATTTT
-	TRBV5-1	TRBJ2-6	once	CASSLAPGSVSGANVLTF	TGCGCCAGCAGCTTGGCCCCAGGGTCCGTATCTGGGGCCAACGTCCTGACTTTC
-	TRBV18	TRBJ2-3	-	CASSTRTRATDTQYF	TGTGCCAGCTCTACCAGGACCAGGGCGACAGATACGCAGTATTTT
-	TRBV2	TRBJ1-2	-	CASSEGATYGYTF	TGTGCCAGCAGTGAGGGGGCGACCTATGGCTACACCTTC
-	TRBV7-9	TRBJ1-2	-	CASSLETDGYTF	TGTGCCAGCAGCTTAGAAACAGATGGCTACACCTTC
TRBD1	TRBV5-1	TRBJ2-5	-	CASSLGTGQETQYF	TGCGCCAGCAGCTTGGGGACAGGGCAAGAGACCCAGTACTTC
TRBD1	TRBV5-6	TRBJ1-1	-	CASSSLGGNTEAFF	TGTGCCAGCAGCTCCTTAGGGGGCAACACTGAAGCTTTCTTT
-	TRBV19	TRBJ2-5	-	CASSMGSSTVVTQYF	TGTGCCAGTAGTATGGGGAGTTCTACGGTTGTGACCCAGTACTTC